The subject of this entry is one T cell receptor beta chain. PCR primers comprised 60 Vbeta and 13 Jbeta primers. Sequencing was performed with immunoSEQ multiplex PCR; in TCRdb, only in-frame clones are kept and a portion is missing. The data show 130,000 or so clones, over 65% seen once. The record originates from a study of cytomegalovirus exposure and HLA in healthy donors. Germline lookup yields CDR1 SGHTA and CDR2 FQGNSA. The CDR3 spans 14 residues. The chain joins TRBV7-2 to TRBJ2-5; perhaps TRBD2 as D (6 bases). The J call may be in error: the DNA end matches TRBJ2-7 better. The sample was PBMCs. The TCR comes from a man between 18 and 35 years old in good health and CMV-seropositive. CDR3 nucleotides: TGTGCCAGTTCCCGAAGGGCGGGAAATAACGAGCAGTACTTC. The encoded protein is CASSRRAGNNEQYF.